A selection of T cell receptor beta chains follows, all from one sample in a study of identical twins. TCRdb fed the 5' RACE reads into MiXCR, producing one record per CDR3 protein. The profile shows 1,800,000 or so distinct CDR3 sequences, around 29% of them singletons. Sequenced: cord blood. All receptors derive from a newborn girl in good health. Each CDR3 is given with its conserved first and last residue. A D gene is named only where the DNA matches it firmly. Rows may omit the clone size; those that give it use once, few, many or a size class.

. | TRBJ2-3 | 14 | TRBV27 | many | CASSFGGNTDTQYF | TGTGCCAGCAGTTTTGGAGGGAACACAGATACGCAGTATTTT
TRBD2 | TRBJ2-1 | 18 | TRBV4-1 | . | CASSHPVTSGSSYNEQFF | TGCGCCAGCAGCCACCCCGTGACTAGCGGGAGCTCCTACAATGAGCAGTTCTTC
. | TRBJ1-6 | 13 | TRBV19 | . | CASSIDGNSPLHF | TGTGCCAGTAGTATAGACGGCAATTCACCCCTCCACTTT
. | TRBJ2-7 | 14 | TRBV20-1 | . | CSAHLWDEAYEQYF | TGCAGTGCTCATTTGTGGGATGAAGCCTACGAGCAGTACTTC
. | TRBJ2-4 | 14 | TRBV20-1 | few | CSARGTTLKNIQYF | TGCAGTGCTAGGGGGACCACCTTGAAAAACATTCAGTACTTC
TRBD1 | TRBJ2-7 | 12 | TRBV5-1 | many | CASSWTGYEQYF | TGCGCCAGCAGCTGGACAGGGTACGAGCAGTACTTC
. | TRBJ1-1 | 13 | TRBV3-1 | . | CASSQGRRGEAFF | TGTGCCAGCAGCCAAGGTCGACGGGGCGAAGCTTTCTTT
. | TRBJ1-5 | 16 | TRBV5-5 | . | CASSQTYRESNQPQHF | TGTGCCAGCAGCCAAACCTACAGGGAAAGCAATCAGCCCCAGCATTTT
TRBD1 | TRBJ1-4 | 15 | TRBV9 | . | CASSRGDREFEKLFF | TGTGCCAGCAGCAGGGGTGACAGGGAGTTTGAAAAACTGTTTTTT
. | TRBJ2-3 | 16 | TRBV10-2 | . | CASSEPWDSITDTQYF | TGCGCCAGCAGTGAACCCTGGGACTCTATCACAGATACGCAGTATTTT
. | TRBJ1-2 | 15 | TRBV2 | . | CASSEETQLHYGYTF | TGTGCCAGCAGTGAAGAGACACAGTTACACTATGGCTACACCTTC
. | TRBJ2-3 | 15 | TRBV7-2 | many | CASSLVSTVGDTQYF | TGTGCCAGCAGCTTAGTTTCTACGGTAGGAGATACGCAGTATTTT
. | TRBJ2-4 | 16 | TRBV11-1 | . | CASSPGQWLAKNIQYF | TGTGCCAGCAGCCCCGGACAGTGGCTAGCCAAAAACATTCAGTACTTC
TRBD2 | TRBJ2-7 | 16 | TRBV27 | . | CASSLYPSGSSYELYF | TGTGCCAGCAGTTTATATCCTAGCGGAAGCTCCTACGAGCTGTACTTC
. | TRBJ1-1 | 15 | TRBV19 | . | CASSIGGAGNTEAFF | TGTGCCAGTAGTATAGGCGGAGCAGGGAACACTGAAGCTTTCTTT
. | TRBJ2-2 | 16 | TRBV12-3/TRBV12-4 | once | CASSTQGPPNTGELFF | TGTGCCAGCAGTACACAGGGACCCCCGAACACCGGGGAGCTGTTTTTT
. | TRBJ2-6 | 15 | TRBV24-1 | few | CATSKGSSGANVLTF | TGTGCCACCAGTAAGGGAAGTTCGGGGGCCAACGTCCTGACTTTC
TRBD2 | TRBJ2-3 | 20 | TRBV11-2 | . | CASANKEGLAGGPRTDTQYF | TGTGCCAGCGCCAACAAAGAGGGGCTAGCGGGGGGGCCGCGCACAGATACGCAGTATTTT
. | TRBJ2-1 | 16 | TRBV21-1 | few | CASSNPRTGDIGEQFF | TGTGCCAGCAGCAACCCTAGGACAGGGGACATAGGTGAGCAGTTCTTC
. | TRBJ2-7 | 15 | TRBV29-1 | . | CSVEGLTVYSYEQYF | TGCAGCGTTGAAGGATTGACAGTCTACTCCTACGAGCAGTACTTC
. | TRBJ1-4 | 14 | TRBV6-5 | . | CASSRIRGKKKLFF | TGTGCCAGCAGTCGAATCCGGGGGAAAAAAAAACTGTTTTTT
. | TRBJ2-5 | 17 | TRBV7-6 | few | CASSLEVGSSFYNEQYF | TGTGCCAGCAGCTTAGAGGTTGGGAGTTCTTTTTACAATGAGCAGTACTTC
. | TRBJ2-7 | 16 | TRBV11-2 | few | CASSPYTGSRSYEQYF | TGTGCCAGCAGCCCTTACACAGGGAGTCGGTCCTACGAGCAGTACTTC
TRBD2 | TRBJ2-5 | 14 | TRBV5-1 | few | CASSLSIAGETQYF | TGCGCCAGCAGCTTGTCGATAGCGGGAGAGACCCAGTACTTC
. | TRBJ1-4 | 16 | TRBV4-2 | few | CASSQGTDRSSEKLFF | TGTGCCAGCAGCCAGGGAACTGACAGGTCAAGTGAAAAACTGTTTTTT
. | TRBJ1-5 | 15 | TRBV4-2 | few | CASSQLQDSNQPQHF | TGTGCCAGCAGCCAGTTACAGGATAGCAATCAGCCCCAGCATTTT
TRBD2 | TRBJ2-1 | 16 | TRBV5-6 | few | CASSVLSLAGYNEQFF | TGTGCCAGCAGCGTACTCTCGCTAGCGGGGTACAATGAGCAGTTCTTC
. | TRBJ1-2 | 13 | TRBV5-1 | many | CASSFTENYGYTF | TGCGCCAGCAGCTTTACAGAAAACTATGGCTACACCTTC
. | TRBJ1-6 | 16 | TRBV28 | . | CASSYPDSSYNSPLHF | TGTGCCAGCAGTTACCCAGACAGCTCCTATAATTCACCCCTCCACTTT
TRBD2 | TRBJ2-1 | 15 | TRBV11-3 | . | CASSFILAGGGEQFF | TGTGCCAGCAGCTTCATACTAGCGGGAGGTGGTGAGCAGTTCTTC
. | TRBJ1-5 | 12 | TRBV20-1 | few | CSASKTDQPQHF | TGCAGTGCTAGCAAGACAGATCAGCCCCAGCATTTT
. | TRBJ1-1 | 17 | TRBV3-1 | few | CASSLHGAPAASTEAFF | TGTGCCAGCAGCCTCCATGGGGCCCCGGCAGCGAGCACTGAAGCTTTCTTT
TRBD1 | TRBJ2-4 | 14 | TRBV5-1 | many | CASSPRQGEYIQYF | TGCGCCAGCAGTCCCCGACAGGGAGAATACATTCAGTACTTC
. | TRBJ2-1 | 15 | TRBV12-3/TRBV12-4 | few | CASSLGDTPTNEQFF | TGTGCCAGCAGTTTAGGGGATACCCCTACGAATGAGCAGTTCTTC
. | TRBJ2-5 | 13 | TRBV10-2 | . | CASNRRGQETQYF | TGCGCCAGCAATCGGAGGGGGCAAGAGACCCAGTACTTC
. | TRBJ2-2 | 16 | TRBV5-1 | once | CASSLRGYSNTGELFF | TGCGCCAGCAGCTTGAGGGGCTACTCGAACACCGGGGAGCTGTTTTTT
TRBD1 | TRBJ2-7 | 13 | TRBV20-1 | many | CSATDRVPYEQYF | TGCAGCGCTACCGACAGGGTACCCTACGAGCAGTACTTC
. | TRBJ2-3 | 14 | TRBV11-2 | few | CASSHRPSADTQYF | TGTGCCAGCAGCCACCGCCCTAGCGCAGATACGCAGTATTTT
. | TRBJ2-1 | 13 | TRBV20-1 | . | CSARDPHSNEQFF | TGCAGTGCTAGAGACCCCCATAGCAATGAGCAGTTCTTC
TRBD2 | TRBJ2-3 | 13 | TRBV7-2 | few | CASSLLAGVRQYF | TGTGCCAGCAGCTTGCTAGCGGGGGTGAGGCAGTATTTT
. | TRBJ2-5 | 15 | TRBV4-2 | . | CASSQDWAAYNEQYF | TGTGCCAGCAGCCAAGATTGGGCTGCTTACAATGAGCAGTACTTC